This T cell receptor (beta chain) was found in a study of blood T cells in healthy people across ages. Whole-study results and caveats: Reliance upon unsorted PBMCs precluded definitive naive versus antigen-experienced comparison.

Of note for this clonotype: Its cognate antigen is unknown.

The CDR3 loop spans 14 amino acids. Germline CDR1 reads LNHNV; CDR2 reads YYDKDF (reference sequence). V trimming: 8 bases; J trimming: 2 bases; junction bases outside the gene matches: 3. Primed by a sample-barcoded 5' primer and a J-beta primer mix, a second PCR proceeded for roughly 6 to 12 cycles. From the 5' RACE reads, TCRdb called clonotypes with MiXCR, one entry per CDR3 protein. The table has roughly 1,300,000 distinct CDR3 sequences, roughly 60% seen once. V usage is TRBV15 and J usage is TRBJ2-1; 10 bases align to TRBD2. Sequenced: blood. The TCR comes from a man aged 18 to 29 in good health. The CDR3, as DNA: TGTGCCACCCAGCGGGAGGGGGCCTACAATGAGCAGTTCTTC. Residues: CATQREGAYNEQFF.